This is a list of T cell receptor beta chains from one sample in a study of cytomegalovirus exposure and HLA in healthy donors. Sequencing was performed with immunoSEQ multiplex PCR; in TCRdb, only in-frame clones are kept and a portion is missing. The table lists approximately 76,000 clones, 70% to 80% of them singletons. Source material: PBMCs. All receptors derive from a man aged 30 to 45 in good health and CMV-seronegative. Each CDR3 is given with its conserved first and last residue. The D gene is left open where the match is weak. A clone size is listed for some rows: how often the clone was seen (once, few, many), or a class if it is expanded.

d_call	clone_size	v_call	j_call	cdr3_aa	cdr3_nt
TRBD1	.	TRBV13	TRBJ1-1	CASSAQTGETEAFF	TGTGCCAGCAGCGCACAAACAGGGGAGACTGAAGCTTTCTTT
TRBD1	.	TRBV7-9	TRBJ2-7	CASSPRGQATGEQYF	TGTGCCAGCAGCCCCAGGGGACAGGCCACCGGAGAGCAGTACTTC
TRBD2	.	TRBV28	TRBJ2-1	CASTSPDGGGPYNEQFF	TGTGCCAGCACCTCCCCAGACGGGGGGGGGCCATACAATGAGCAGTTCTTC
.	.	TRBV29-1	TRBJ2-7	CSVVNSPISYEQYF	TGCAGCGTTGTCAACAGTCCAATTTCCTACGAGCAGTACTTC
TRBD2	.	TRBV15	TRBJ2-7	CATSQRLAGAYEQYF	TGTGCCACCAGCCAACGACTAGCGGGGGCCTACGAGCAGTACTTC
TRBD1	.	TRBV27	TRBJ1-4	CATKFIWDSNEKLFF	TGTGCCACCAAATTTATTTGGGACAGCAATGAAAAACTGTTTTTT
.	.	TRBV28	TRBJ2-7	CASSPGVYTEQYF	TGTGCCAGCAGCCCGGGGGTATACACCGAGCAGTACTTC
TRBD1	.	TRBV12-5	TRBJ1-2	CARGLGQGGEVDGYTF	TGTGCTCGTGGTTTGGGACAGGGAGGCGAGGTCGATGGCTACACCTTC
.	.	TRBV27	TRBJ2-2	CASQLNTGELFF	TGTGCCAGCCAACTGAACACCGGGGAGCTGTTTTTT
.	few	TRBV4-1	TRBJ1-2	CASSPTSTRGGNYGYTF	TGCGCCAGCAGCCCCACATCGACAAGGGGCGGAAACTATGGCTACACCTTC
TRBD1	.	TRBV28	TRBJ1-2	CALQDRSGSTF	TGTGCCTTACAGGACAGGTCCGGATCCACCTTC
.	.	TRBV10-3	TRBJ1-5	CAISSGGRYSNQPQHF	TGTGCCATCAGCTCTGGGGGGAGATATAGCAATCAGCCCCAGCATTTT
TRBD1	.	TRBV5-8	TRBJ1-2	CASRTTGTGGLIGYTF	TGTGCCAGCAGAACGACCGGGACAGGGGGCTTAATAGGCTACACCTTC
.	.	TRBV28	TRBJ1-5	CASSPSRFEIGRVGWRQPQHF	TGTGCCAGCTCCCCAAGTCGCTTTGAGATTGGACGGGTAGGATGGAGGCAGCCCCAGCATTTT
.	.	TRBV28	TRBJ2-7	CASNSHHYEQYF	TGTGCCAGCAACTCTCACCATTACGAGCAGTACTTC
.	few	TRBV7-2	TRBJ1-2	CASSLFQVPYGYTF	TGTGCCAGCAGCTTGTTTCAGGTCCCATATGGCTACACCTTC
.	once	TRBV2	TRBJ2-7	CASSTEAWSSYEQYF	TGTGCCAGCAGTACTGAGGCCTGGAGCTCCTACGAGCAGTACTTC
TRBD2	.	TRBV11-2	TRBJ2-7	CASSSLAGGSHSYEQYF	TGTGCCAGCAGTTCTCTAGCGGGAGGGTCTCACTCCTACGAGCAGTACTTC
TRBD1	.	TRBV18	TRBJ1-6	CASSGQASNSPLHF	TGTGCCAGCTCAGGACAGGCGTCTAATTCACCCCTCCACTTT
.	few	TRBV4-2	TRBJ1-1	CASSQEVRGQTEAFF	TGTGCCAGCAGCCAAGAAGTCAGGGGTCAAACTGAAGCTTTCTTT
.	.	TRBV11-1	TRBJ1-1	CASSLRRAGFLNTEAFF	TGTGCCAGCAGCTTAAGGCGGGCAGGATTCCTGAACACTGAAGCTTTCTTT
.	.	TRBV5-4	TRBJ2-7	CASSLQTTAARVYEQYF	TGTGCCAGCAGCTTGCAGACGACGGCGGCGAGAGTCTACGAGCAGTACTTC
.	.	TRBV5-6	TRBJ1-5	CASSRTGWGQPQHF	TGTGCCAGCAGCCGTACAGGGTGGGGTCAGCCCCAGCATTTT
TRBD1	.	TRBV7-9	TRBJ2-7	CASSGTGEQYF	TGTGCCAGCAGCGGGACAGGGGAGCAGTACTTC
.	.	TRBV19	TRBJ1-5	CASSIGQLGQPQHF	TGTGCCAGTAGTATAGGACAGCTCGGGCAGCCCCAGCATTTT
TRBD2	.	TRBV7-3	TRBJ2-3	CASSLGWGEGTDTQYF	TGTGCCAGCAGCTTGGGATGGGGGGAGGGTACAGATACGCAGTATTTT
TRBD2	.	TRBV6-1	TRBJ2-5	CASSARLAGGYEQETQYF	TGTGCCAGCAGTGCCCGACTAGCGGGGGGTTACGAACAAGAGACCCAGTACTTC